Detailed here is one TCR beta chain. Antigen specificity is unknown. This record belongs to a study of T-cell reconstitution after alpha-beta-depleted transplantation in children. Study-level points and caveats: Among T cells one year after transplant, newly produced cells accounted for most counts and diversity.

The TCRbeta library incorporated unique molecular identifiers. TCRdb fed the PCR reads into MiXCR, producing one record per CDR3 protein. The sample includes more than 200,000 distinct CDR3 sequences, about 24% of them seen just once. V was trimmed by 0 bases and J by 10 bases, leaving 16 bases between them. Germline V gene data show CDR1 as MNHEY and CDR2 as SVGAGI. The CDR3 is 15 residues long. The receptor was derived from a female patient aged 2-9 years who had a stem cell transplant for congenital amegakaryocytic thrombocytopenia, so the T cells may come from the graft donor. The chain links TRBV6-5 to TRBJ2-1, with D unresolved. The sequences come from PBMCs, mostly from graft donor cells, collected 360 days after TCRalphabeta/CD19-depleted stem cell transplant. CDR3 residues: CASSYSRPRAREQFF. The CDR3 coding sequence is TGTGCCAGCAGTTACTCGAGACCCCGGGCTCGAGAGCAGTTCTTC.